This T cell receptor (beta chain) was observed in a study of cytomegalovirus exposure and HLA in healthy donors. The study ran its PCR with 60 Vbeta and 13 Jbeta primers. Here immunoSEQ multiplex PCR was the method, and the copy in TCRdb shows in-frame clones only, minus some. The table includes under 200,000 clones, roughly 80% detected once. V shed 6 bases and J shed 4 bases, with 12 bases lying between them. Germline assignment: CDR1 SQVTM and CDR2 ANQGSEA. The CDR3 totals 13 residues. The origin of this receptor is a female donor in good health and CMV-seronegative. The J gene is TRBJ2-2, the V gene TRBV29-1; a weak D match, TRBD2 (5 bases). Sequencing was carried out using PBMCs. The CDR3 loop is CSVYLRATGELFF. CDR3 sequence (DNA): TGCAGCGTCTACCTGAGGGCCACCGGGGAGCTGTTTTTT.